The entry below describes one T cell receptor beta chain. Its specificity is not known. The data stem from a study of T cell responses to AZD1222 COVID-19 vaccine. Study conclusions and caveats: Donors were largely white British and mainly female; clonal diversity was possibly underestimated. At baseline, seropositivity was found in only six or seven AZD1222 recipients. Spike-wide vaccine-associated CD4 TCRs dominated at 160-218 and 743-854.

TCRdb keeps only in-frame clones here, not all; method: immunoSEQ multiplex PCR. In the table there are approximately 140,000 clones, 80% to 90% of which are singletons. The CDR3 extends over 15 amino acids. The germline V gene has CDR1 LNHNV and CDR2 YYDKDF (reference sequence). The trim removed 3 bases at V and 8 bases at J, leaving 6 bases unmatched. The receptor's source is an adult in good health. The input for sequencing was peripheral blood, taken on day 0 of AZD1222 vaccination. The J gene is TRBJ2-1, the V gene TRBV15; 11 bases agree with TRBD1. The CDR3 DNA is TGTGCCACCAGCAGGGGAGGACAGGGGGCCGATGAGCAGTTCTTC. This codes for CATSRGGQGADEQFF.